These 13 T cell receptor beta chains originate from one sample sequenced in a study of T cell responses to AZD1222 COVID-19 vaccine. Clones were sequenced by immunoSEQ multiplex PCR, and TCRdb holds only the in-frame ones, with some missing. The top ten clones hold roughly 4.4% of a sample with around 150,000 clones, under 95% of them seen once. The sample in question was peripheral blood, obtained on day 0 of MenACWY control vaccination. The receptors originated from an adult in good health.

The V call is TRBV27, the J call TRBJ2-2; D gene ambiguous. Germline assignment: CDR1 MNHEY and CDR2 SMNVEV (reference sequence). Deletions cut 1 base from V and 0 bases from J, with 3 bases between. This CDR3 has 14 residues. The CDR3 sequence is CASSLLANTGELFF. Written as DNA, the CDR3 is TGTGCCAGCAGTTTATTGGCGAACACCGGGGAGCTGTTTTTT.

The V call is TRBV18, the J call TRBJ1-1; TRBD1 is a possible D gene (5 bases). The V gene lost 2 bases and the J gene lost 7 bases, with 14 bases spanning the gap. The germline gives CDR1 KGHSH, CDR2 LQKENI. The CDR3 is 14 amino acids. CDR3 DNA sequence: TGTGCCAGCTCACCAAGCGGGGCCGGCGTTGAAGCTTTCTTT. Residues: CASSPSGAGVEAFF.

This chain uses TRBV29-1 with TRBJ2-7; D may be TRBD1 (5 bases). There are 12 residues in the CDR3. Trimming left V 7 bases short and J 6 bases short, with 16 bases between. The germline CDR1 and CDR2 sequences are SQVTM and ANQGSEA. The CDR3 DNA sequence: TGCAGCGGCAGGGAAAGGTGGGGCGAGCAGTACTTC. Translated, it gives CSGRERWGEQYF.

The chain couples TRBV19 to TRBJ2-5; 16 nucleotides align to TRBD2. The V segment lost 6 bases and the J segment 3 bases; nucleotides outside the gene matches: 4. Germline-derived CDR1 and CDR2 are LNHDA and SQIVND (reference sequence). This CDR3 is 16 amino acids long. CDR3 sequence (DNA): TGTGCCAGTAGCCCGGGACTAGCGGGAGGGGAAGAGACCCAGTACTTC. It codes for CASSPGLAGGEETQYF.

CDR3 nucleotide sequence: TGTGCCAGCAGCTTAAGAGGCACTTCAGGGTCTGGGGCCAACGTCCTGACTTTC. Amino acid sequence: CASSLRGTSGSGANVLTF. The gene calls are TRBV7-8 and TRBJ2-6; D possibly corresponds to TRBD1 (5 bases). This CDR3 region has 18 residues. CDR1 is SGHVS and CDR2 is FQNEAQ in the germline V gene. Deletions cut 2 bases from V and 1 base from J, with 15 bases between.

The chain couples TRBV2 to TRBJ1-1; 7 nucleotides match TRBD1. V shed 10 bases and J 3 bases; nucleotides not matched to a gene: 8. The CDR3 is 13 amino acids. Per germline, CDR1 SNHLY and CDR2 FYNNEI. The CDR3: CATADREDTEAFF. CDR3 bases: TGTGCCACCGCCGACAGGGAGGACACTGAAGCTTTCTTT.

The V gene is TRBV25-1, the J gene TRBJ2-1; D is possibly TRBD1 or TRBD2 (6 bases each). The CDR3 runs 15 residues. V lost 6 bases to trimming and J lost 1 base, with 13 bases between them. In germline, CDR1 is MGHDK, CDR2 SYGVNS. The CDR3, as DNA: TGTGCCAGCAGGGCCTTAGGGGGGTCCTACAATGAGCAGTTCTTC. It encodes CASRALGGSYNEQFF.

The chain combines TRBV6-2 or TRBV6-3 with TRBJ2-4, with D tentatively TRBD2 (5 bases). V lost 0 bases and J lost 0, with 6 bases in between. This CDR3 region has 15 residues. The germline V gene encodes CDR1 MNHEY and CDR2 SVGEGT. Here the CDR3 reads CASSYSSVAKNIQYF. In DNA, the CDR3 is TGTGCCAGCAGTTACTCTAGCGTAGCCAAAAACATTCAGTACTTC.

This rearrangement joins TRBV27 to TRBJ2-3; possible D gene TRBD1, 7 bases. The length of the CDR3 is 17 residues. Germline V lookup: CDR1 MNHEY, CDR2 SMNVEV (reference sequence). The V end lost 5 bases, the J end lost 0 bases, and 18 bases lay between the germline ends. DNA of the CDR3: TGTGCCAGCAGTCCTAACCGCAGGGGGACTAGCACAGATACGCAGTATTTT. It encodes CASSPNRRGTSTDTQYF.

The chain recombines TRBV14 with TRBJ1-3; D is perhaps TRBD1 (5 bases). CDR1 and CDR2 (germline): SGHDN, FVKESK. Trimming cost V 6 bases and J 2 bases, with 14 bases left between them. The CDR3 loop spans 15 amino acids. The CDR3 DNA follows: TGTGCCAGCAGGCTACGAACGGGGCCTGGAAACACCATATATTTT. Residues: CASRLRTGPGNTIYF. Filled out from reference TRBV14 and TRBJ1-3, the complete variable domain reads EAGVTQFPSHSVIEKGQTVTLRCDPISGHDNLYWYRRVMGKEIKFLLHFVKESKQDESGMPNNRFLAERTGGTYSTLKVQPAELEDSGVYFCASRLRTGPGNTIYFGEGSWLTVV.

This clone has just a few counts. The J gene is TRBJ2-1, the V gene TRBV5-1; D gene ambiguous. In germline, CDR1 is SGHRS, CDR2 YFSETQ. The CDR3 is 13 amino acids. Trimming pared 3 bases from V and 6 bases from J, leaving 10 bases between. The CDR3 DNA is TGCGCCAGCAGCTCCCATGTTGGCAATGAGCAGTTCTTC. Protein sequence: CASSSHVGNEQFF.

The J gene is TRBJ2-5, the V gene TRBV30; no clear D gene. This CDR3 has 12 amino acids. CDR1 GTSNPN and CDR2 SVGIG come from the germline V gene (reference sequence). V gave up 4 bases and J gave up 1 base, with 7 bases separating them. CDR3 region: CAWTVGQETQYF. The DNA of the CDR3 is TGTGCCTGGACAGTAGGCCAAGAGACCCAGTACTTC.

V is TRBV28 and J is TRBJ1-5, with 10 bases matching TRBD1. The germline V gene encodes CDR1 MDHEN and CDR2 SYDVKM. J lost 6 bases, V lost 5 bases, and 7 bases had no gene match. The CDR3 length is 15 residues. Here the CDR3 reads CASSPGTGVVQPQHF. DNA for the CDR3: TGTGCCAGCAGTCCCGGGACAGGGGTGGTTCAGCCCCAGCATTTT.